This entry lists 30 T cell receptor beta chains sequenced from one sample in a study of response to subunit inactivated influenza vaccine. TCRdb passed the RT-PCR reads through MiXCR, listing each CDR3 protein once. The top ten clones hold roughly 2.8% of a sample with just under 550,000 distinct CDR3 sequences, roughly 25% of them seen once. This sample was also put to use in a study of T cells expressing NK-cell markers. This second report adds: What made the TCR beta cDNA was 5'RACE template switching with UMIs.

The sample was CD4+ T cells sorted from PBMCs, taken 11 to 12 days after vaccination. The receptors were sampled from a middle-aged man who received an inactivated influenza vaccine.

This chain connects TRBV27 to TRBJ2-3, with 8 bases matching TRBD2. Germline loops: CDR1 MNHEY, CDR2 SMNVEV (reference sequence). CDR3 size: 16 residues. The V gene end was trimmed by 5 bases and the J gene end by 9 bases; junction bases not matched to a gene: 16. In DNA, the CDR3 is TGTGCCAGCAGTAGGGCAAGCGGGAGTGCTCAGGGAACGCAGTATTTT. It codes for CASSRASGSAQGTQYF.

V gene TRBV20-1 combines with J gene TRBJ2-2; D not resolved. Germline CDR1 is DFQATT and CDR2 is SNEGSKA (reference sequence). Trimming stripped 3 bases from V and 2 bases from J, with 7 bases between. The CDR3 is made up of 13 amino acids. The CDR3 nucleotides are TGCAGTGCTAGGAAGGAAAACACCGGGGAGCTGTTTTTT. Protein: CSARKENTGELFF.

V is TRBV20-1 and J is TRBJ2-2; TRBD2 matches at 14 bases. CDR3 length equals 18 residues. V gave up 3 bases and J gave up 6 bases; unmatched junction bases: 12. Per germline, CDR1 DFQATT and CDR2 SNEGSKA (reference sequence). The DNA of the CDR3 is TGCAGTGCTAGGCCGACTAGCGGGAGGGCCTCGTTCCCCGGGGAGCTGTTTTTT. This sequence encodes CSARPTSGRASFPGELFF.

This clonotype appeared a few times. The chain joins TRBV9 to TRBJ2-2; 9 nucleotides line up with TRBD2. Germline V lookup: CDR1 SGDLS, CDR2 YYNGEE. This CDR3 has 16 residues. V shed 2 bases and J 3 bases; nucleotides not matched to a gene: 5. DNA for the CDR3: TGTGCCAGCAGCGTGGCGGGGGGGCCAGACACCGGGGAGCTGTTTTTT. This translates into CASSVAGGPDTGELFF.

Points on this clonotype: This CDR3 fails to terminate in the conserved phenylalanine or tryptophan, so it likely reflects a read error. This chain links TRBV5-1 with TRBJ2-7, with 10 bases matching TRBD2. Germline CDR1 SGHRS, CDR2 YFSETQ. The CDR3 covers 14 residues. J lost 9 bases, V lost 4 bases, and 10 bases had no gene match. This chain's CDR3 is CASSPGTSATGQYI. CDR3 bases: TGCGCCAGCAGCCCTGGGACTAGCGCCACGGGGCAGTACATC.

The chain couples TRBV5-6 to TRBJ2-7; 10 nucleotides match TRBD1. V gave up 4 bases and J gave up 4 bases; unmatched junction bases: 5. The CDR3 spans 14 residues. Germline V CDR1 and CDR2: SGHDT, YYEEEE. The CDR3 DNA reads as TGTGCCAGCAGCATCCGGGACAGGGGTTACGAGCAGTACTTC. Protein product: CASSIRDRGYEQYF.

The CDR3 loop is CASSIAFVDTQYF. Written as DNA, the CDR3 is TGTGCCAGTAGTATAGCATTCGTGGATACGCAGTATTTT. This chain uses TRBV19 with TRBJ2-3, with D hard to call. The CDR3 is 13 amino acids. V was cut by 1 base and J by 6 bases, with 8 bases left in between. Germline V gene lookup returns CDR1 LNHDA and CDR2 SQIVND (reference sequence).

As to this clonotype: The junction departs from the called germline gene at one end, perhaps through a read error. This chain joins TRBV7-6 and TRBJ1-1, with D perhaps TRBD1 (6 bases). The length of the CDR3 is 14 residues. Germline CDR1 reads SGHVS; CDR2 reads FNYEAQ. The CDR3 DNA follows: TGTGCCAGCAGCTTAGATTACCGGGACACGGAAGCTTTCTTT. Its protein is CASSLDYRDTEAFF.

This clonotype was picked up a small number of times. The chain combines TRBV7-8 with TRBJ2-4, with a possible D match to TRBD2 (5 bases). Germline V gene data show CDR1 as SGHVS and CDR2 as FQNEAQ. V lost 1 base and J 2 bases, leaving 15 bases between the germline ends. CDR3 length: 17 amino acids. This CDR3 reads CASSLGEAERTKNIQYF. The CDR3 bases are TGTGCCAGCAGCTTAGGTGAAGCGGAGAGGACCAAAAACATTCAGTACTTC.

The rearrangement links TRBV2 to TRBJ1-5; D not certain. The CDR3 contains 15 residues. Germline loops: CDR1 SNHLY, CDR2 FYNNEI. Deletions cut 9 bases from V and 1 base from J, with 16 bases between. CDR3 protein: CASARTSGSNQPQHF. CDR3 in DNA: TGTGCCAGTGCCCGGACTAGCGGCAGCAATCAGCCCCAGCATTTT.

This clonotype was observed a handful of times. The rearrangement joins TRBV29-1 to TRBJ2-3; D is unresolved. The CDR3 is made up of 12 amino acids. Trimming shortened V by 8 bases and J by 4 bases, and 13 bases separated the two germline ends. In germline, CDR1 is SQVTM, CDR2 ANQGSEA. The CDR3 DNA sequence: TGCAGCACCCGAGCTCGGGCAGATACGCAGTATTTT. This gives the protein CSTRARADTQYF.

The sample holds a few counts of this clonotype. This chain joins TRBV27 and TRBJ2-7; 7 bases are shared with TRBD1. The CDR3 consists of 13 residues. The germline V gene has CDR1 MNHEY and CDR2 SMNVEV (reference sequence). V trimming: 6 bases; J trimming: 4 bases; junction bases outside the gene matches: 6. This chain's CDR3 is CASRLKGAYEQYF. The CDR3 nucleotides read TGTGCCAGCAGACTTAAGGGGGCTTACGAGCAGTACTTC.

This clonotype was counted between two and nine times. The CDR3 coding sequence is TGTGCCAGCAGCACGACAGGGGGGATCCCCGAGACCCAGTACTTC. Translating it yields CASSTTGGIPETQYF. The V and J genes are TRBV5-5 and TRBJ2-5, with 9 bases aligning to TRBD1. The CDR3 is 15 residues long. V shed 4 bases, J shed 5 bases, and the junction held 9 bases outside the gene matches. Germline lookup yields CDR1 SGHKS and CDR2 YYEKEE (reference sequence).

This clonotype came up a few times. The chain couples TRBV7-6 to TRBJ1-3; 9 bases are shared with TRBD1. The CDR3 loop spans 17 amino acids. CDR1 and CDR2 from the germline V gene are SGHVS and FNYEAQ. The V gene end was trimmed by 3 bases and the J gene end by 1 base; junction bases not matched to a gene: 7. Here the CDR3 reads CASSLGPDRGSGNTIYF. As DNA, the CDR3 is TGTGCCAGCAGCTTGGGTCCGGACAGGGGTTCTGGAAACACCATATATTTT.

The table lists this clonotype with a count of one. The CDR3 nucleotides are TGTGCCAGCAGCTTAAGCCCCGACAGGTCCTACGAGCAGTACTTC. Residues: CASSLSPDRSYEQYF. This sequence joins TRBV7-3 and TRBJ2-7; weak D call: TRBD1 (6 bases). In germline, CDR1 is SGHTA, CDR2 FQGTGA. This CDR3 has 15 amino acids. V gave up 1 base and J gave up 1 base, with 11 bases separating them.

V gene TRBV24-1 combines with J gene TRBJ2-5; 14 bases line up with TRBD2. From germline, CDR1 is KGHDR and CDR2 SFDVKD. J was trimmed by 5 bases and V by 5 bases; bases with no gene match: 9. The CDR3 sequence is 17 residues long. As DNA, the CDR3 is TGTGCCACCAGTGGGCCCGGGACTAGCGGGAGTAGGGAGACCCAGTACTTC. It is translated as CATSGPGTSGSRETQYF.

This clonotype came up a few times. The chain links TRBV27 to TRBJ2-5; weak D call: TRBD2 (6 bases). CDR3 length equals 13 residues. V lost 4 bases and J 5 bases, leaving 11 bases between the germline ends. The V gene's germline CDR1 is MNHEY and CDR2 SMNVEV (reference sequence). CDR3 protein: CASSWGEQETQYF. The CDR3 bases are TGTGCCAGCAGTTGGGGGGAGCAGGAGACCCAGTACTTC.

This chain joins TRBV25-1 and TRBJ2-5, with 10 positions matching TRBD1. The V gene end was trimmed by 3 bases and the J gene end by 5 bases; junction bases not matched to a gene: 6. CDR3 length equals 15 residues. The germline V gene encodes CDR1 MGHDK and CDR2 SYGVNS. This CDR3 is CASSDWDRGGETQYF. Here the CDR3 DNA reads TGTGCCAGCAGTGATTGGGACAGGGGCGGTGAGACCCAGTACTTC.

This clonotype was seen only a few times. This sequence joins TRBV20-1 and TRBJ2-7, with D possibly being TRBD2 (5 bases). This CDR3 is 15 amino acids long. CDR1 is DFQATT and CDR2 is SNEGSKA in the germline V gene (reference sequence). Trimming shortened V by 1 base and J by 4 bases, and 17 bases separated the two germline ends. CDR3 region: CSARAPRPAGYEQYF. The DNA for the CDR3 is TGCAGTGCTAGAGCCCCACGACCCGCGGGTTACGAGCAGTACTTC.

The chain couples TRBV12-3 or TRBV12-4 to TRBJ2-7; 7 bases fit TRBD2. Losses at the gene ends were 5 bases for V and 6 bases for J; bases not matched to a gene: 4. The length of the CDR3 is 12 residues. CDR3 sequence (DNA): TGTGCCAGCAGTACCCGGGGGGTCGAGCAGTACTTC. Protein sequence: CASSTRGVEQYF.

The rearrangement joins TRBV29-1 to TRBJ2-3, with no clear D. The CDR3 covers 14 residues. Trimming took 3 bases from V and 1 from J, leaving 11 bases between them. Germline CDR1 is SQVTM and CDR2 is ANQGSEA. CDR3 coding DNA: TGCAGCGTTGACACCCGACACGGCACAGATACGCAGTATTTT. It yields the protein CSVDTRHGTDTQYF.

The V call is TRBV7-9, the J call TRBJ2-1; D may be TRBD1 or TRBD2 (6 bases each). The CDR3 totals 15 residues. In germline, CDR1 is SEHNR, CDR2 FQNEAQ (reference sequence). V gave up 2 bases and J gave up 11 bases, with 19 bases separating them. This CDR3 is CASSLRPGAFPQQFF. The CDR3, as DNA: TGTGCCAGCAGCTTACGCCCGGGGGCCTTCCCCCAGCAGTTCTTC.

This clonotype appeared a few times. The chain has TRBV12-3 or TRBV12-4 and TRBJ2-7; no clear D. The CDR3 length is 15 residues. The V end was cut by 3 bases, the J end by 1 base, with 13 bases between. The CDR3 sequence: CASSLDAEGSYEQYF. For the CDR3, the DNA is TGTGCCAGCAGTTTGGACGCGGAAGGTTCCTACGAGCAGTACTTC.

V is TRBV29-1 and J is TRBJ2-2; TRBD1 agrees at 7 bases. Germline V lookup: CDR1 SQVTM, CDR2 ANQGSEA. The CDR3 loop spans 14 amino acids. The V gene end was trimmed by 5 bases and the J gene end by 7 bases; junction bases not matched to a gene: 10. The CDR3 sequence is CSVRTGGVIGELFF. CDR3 DNA sequence: TGCAGCGTTAGGACAGGTGGGGTTATCGGGGAGCTGTTTTTT.

This chain connects TRBV7-9 to TRBJ1-5; perhaps TRBD1 as D (5 bases). Looked up from germline, CDR1 is SEHNR and CDR2 is FQNEAQ (reference sequence). Deletions cut 1 base from V and 5 bases from J, with 9 bases between. CDR3 length: 14 residues. CDR3 sequence: CASSLEGRYQPQHF. For the CDR3, the DNA is TGTGCCAGCAGCTTAGAGGGGAGGTATCAGCCCCAGCATTTT.

This clonotype has only a few counts. This sequence joins TRBV18 and TRBJ2-1, with D possibly matching TRBD1 (5 bases). The CDR3 has 16 amino acids. Trimming took off 0 bases at V and 4 bases at J, with 13 bases between the two ends. Germline CDR1 reads KGHSH; CDR2 reads LQKENI. CDR3 sequence: CASSPPKGLVYNEQFF. CDR3 in DNA: TGTGCCAGCTCACCACCCAAGGGGCTTGTGTACAATGAGCAGTTCTTC.

CDR3 bases: TGTGCCAGTAGTTCCTCGGATTACACCGGGGAGCTGTTTTTT. This gives the protein CASSSSDYTGELFF. This rearrangement joins TRBV19 to TRBJ2-2; the D is unclear. There are 14 residues in the CDR3. V gave up 5 bases and J gave up 3 bases, with 10 bases separating them. Germline V gives CDR1 LNHDA, CDR2 SQIVND (reference sequence). The entire variable domain, with the rest obtained from reference TRBV19 and TRBJ2-2, is as follows: DGGITQSPKYLFRKEGQNVTLSCEQNLNHDAMYWYRQDPGQGLRLIYYSQIVNDFQKGDIAEGYSVSREKKESFPLTVTSAQKNPTAFYLCASSSSDYTGELFFGEGSRLTVL.

The rearrangement links TRBV12-3 or TRBV12-4 to TRBJ2-5, with 12 bases lining up with TRBD2. The V and J ends lost 6 bases and 5 bases, in that order; junction bases with no gene match: 7. This CDR3 region has 15 residues. Written as DNA, the CDR3 is TGTGCCAGCAGCATGTCTAGCGGGGGGGCGGAGACCCAGTACTTC. It yields the protein CASSMSSGGAETQYF.

This chain connects TRBV7-2 to TRBJ2-7; either TRBD1 or TRBD2 may supply D (5 bases each). The CDR3 has 14 residues. Trimming removed 7 bases from V and 2 bases from J, with 15 bases in between. Germline CDR1 reads SGHTA; CDR2 reads FQGNSA. The CDR3 nucleotides are TGTGCCAGCACCCACCGGGACCCTCCCTACGAGCAGTACTTC. It yields the protein CASTHRDPPYEQYF. Full variable domain (missing parts from reference TRBV7-2 and TRBJ2-7): GAGVSQSPSNKVTEKGKDVELRCDPISGHTALYWYRQSLGQGLEFLIYFQGNSAPDKSGLPSDRFSAERTGGSVSTLTIQRTQQEDSAVYLCASTHRDPPYEQYFGPGTRLTVT.

V gene TRBV20-1 combines with J gene TRBJ1-5; a weak D match, TRBD1 (5 bases). Trimming took 5 bases from V and 2 from J, leaving 10 bases between them. CDR3 size: 13 residues. Germline assignment: CDR1 DFQATT and CDR2 SNEGSKA (reference sequence). CDR3 sequence: CSAWGDGNQPQHF. Here the CDR3 DNA reads TGCAGTGCTTGGGGGGATGGCAATCAGCCCCAGCATTTT.